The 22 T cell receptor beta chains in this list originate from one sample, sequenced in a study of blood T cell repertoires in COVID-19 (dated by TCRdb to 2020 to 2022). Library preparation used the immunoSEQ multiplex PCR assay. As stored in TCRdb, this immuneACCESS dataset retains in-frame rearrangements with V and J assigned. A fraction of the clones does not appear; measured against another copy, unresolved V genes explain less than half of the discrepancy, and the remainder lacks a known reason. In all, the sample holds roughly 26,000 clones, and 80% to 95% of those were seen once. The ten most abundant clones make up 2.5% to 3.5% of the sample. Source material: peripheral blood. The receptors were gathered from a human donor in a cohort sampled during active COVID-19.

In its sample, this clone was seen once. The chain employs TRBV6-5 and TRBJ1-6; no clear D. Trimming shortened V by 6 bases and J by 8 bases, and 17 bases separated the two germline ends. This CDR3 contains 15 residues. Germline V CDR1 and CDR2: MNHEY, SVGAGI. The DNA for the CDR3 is TGTGCCAGCAGATATCACATGCCGCCCGATTCACCCCTCCACTTT. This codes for CASRYHMPPDSPLHF.

The CDR3 region is CASSKVPGYQAGEQFF. The DNA for the CDR3 is TGCGCCAGCAGCAAAGTGCCGGGTTACCAAGCCGGTGAGCAGTTCTTC. The chain couples TRBV5-1 to TRBJ2-1; D remains ambiguous. Germline CDR1 SGHRS, CDR2 YFSETQ. V dropped 4 bases and J dropped 9 bases, with 23 bases sitting between them. This CDR3 spans 16 amino acids.

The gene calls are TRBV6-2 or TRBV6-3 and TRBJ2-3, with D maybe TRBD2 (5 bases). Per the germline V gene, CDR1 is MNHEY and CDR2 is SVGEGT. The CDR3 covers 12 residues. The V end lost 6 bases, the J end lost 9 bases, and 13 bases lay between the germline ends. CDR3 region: CASSDRTGTQYF. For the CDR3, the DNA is TGTGCCAGCAGCGACCGGACGGGGACGCAGTATTTT.

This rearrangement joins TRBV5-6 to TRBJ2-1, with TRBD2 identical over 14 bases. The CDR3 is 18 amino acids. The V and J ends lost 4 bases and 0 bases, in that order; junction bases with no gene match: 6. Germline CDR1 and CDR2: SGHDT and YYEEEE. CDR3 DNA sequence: TGTGCCAGCAGCGGGGGACTAGCGGGGGTTCTCTCCTACAATGAGCAGTTCTTC. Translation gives CASSGGLAGVLSYNEQFF.

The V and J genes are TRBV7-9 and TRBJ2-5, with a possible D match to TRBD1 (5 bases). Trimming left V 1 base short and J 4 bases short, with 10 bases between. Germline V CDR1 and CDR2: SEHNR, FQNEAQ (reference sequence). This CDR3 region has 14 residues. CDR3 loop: CASSLEVQGETQYF. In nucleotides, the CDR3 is TGTGCCAGCAGCTTAGAGGTCCAGGGAGAGACCCAGTACTTC.

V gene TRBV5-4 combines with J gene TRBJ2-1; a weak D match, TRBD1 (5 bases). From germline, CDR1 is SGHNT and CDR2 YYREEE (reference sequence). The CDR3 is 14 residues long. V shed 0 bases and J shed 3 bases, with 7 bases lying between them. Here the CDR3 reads CASSLAGYYNEQFF. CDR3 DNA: TGTGCCAGCAGCTTGGCAGGGTACTACAATGAGCAGTTCTTC.

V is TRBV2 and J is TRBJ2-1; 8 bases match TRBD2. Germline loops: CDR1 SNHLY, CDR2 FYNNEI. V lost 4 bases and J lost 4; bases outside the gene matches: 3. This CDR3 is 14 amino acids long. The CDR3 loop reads CASSGRGAYNEQFF. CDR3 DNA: TGTGCCAGCAGTGGGCGGGGGGCTTACAATGAGCAGTTCTTC. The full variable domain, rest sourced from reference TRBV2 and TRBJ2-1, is EPEVTQTPSHQVTQMGQEVILRCVPISNHLYFYWYRQILGQKVEFLVSFYNNEISEKSEIFDDQFSVERPDGSNFTLKIRSTKLEDSAMYFCASSGRGAYNEQFFGPGTRLTVL.

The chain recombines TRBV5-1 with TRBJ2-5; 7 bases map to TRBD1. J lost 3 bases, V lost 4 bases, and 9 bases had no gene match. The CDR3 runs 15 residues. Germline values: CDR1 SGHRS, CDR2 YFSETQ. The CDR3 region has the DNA TGCGCCAGCAGCCTAGTCGGGACAGAGAAAGAGACCCAGTACTTC. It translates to CASSLVGTEKETQYF.

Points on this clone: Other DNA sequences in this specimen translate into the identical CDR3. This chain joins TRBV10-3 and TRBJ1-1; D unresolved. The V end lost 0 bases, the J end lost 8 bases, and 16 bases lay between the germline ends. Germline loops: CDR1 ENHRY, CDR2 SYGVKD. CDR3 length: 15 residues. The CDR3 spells CAISESIPAGGEAFF. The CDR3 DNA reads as TGTGCCATCAGTGAGTCGATACCGGCGGGAGGGGAAGCTTTCTTT.

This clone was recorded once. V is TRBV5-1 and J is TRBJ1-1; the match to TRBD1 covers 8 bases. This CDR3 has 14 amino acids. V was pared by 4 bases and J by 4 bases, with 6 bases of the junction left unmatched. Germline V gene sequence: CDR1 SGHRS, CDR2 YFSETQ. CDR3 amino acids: CASSGTRGPTEAFF. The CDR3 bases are TGCGCCAGCAGCGGGACCAGGGGGCCCACTGAAGCTTTCTTT.

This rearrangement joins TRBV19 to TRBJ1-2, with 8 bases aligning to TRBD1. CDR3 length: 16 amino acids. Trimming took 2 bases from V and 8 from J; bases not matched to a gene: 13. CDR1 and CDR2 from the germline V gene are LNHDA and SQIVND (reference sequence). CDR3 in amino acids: CASSIQGAISLQGYTF. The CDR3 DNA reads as TGTGCCAGTAGTATACAGGGGGCAATATCTCTTCAAGGCTACACCTTC.

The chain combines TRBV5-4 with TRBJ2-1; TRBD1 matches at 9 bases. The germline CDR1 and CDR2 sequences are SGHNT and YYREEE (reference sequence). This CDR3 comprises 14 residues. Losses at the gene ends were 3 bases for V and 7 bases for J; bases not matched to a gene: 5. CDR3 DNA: TGTGCCAGCAGCTCACAGGGGGCTCTGAATGAGCAGTTCTTC. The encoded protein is CASSSQGALNEQFF.

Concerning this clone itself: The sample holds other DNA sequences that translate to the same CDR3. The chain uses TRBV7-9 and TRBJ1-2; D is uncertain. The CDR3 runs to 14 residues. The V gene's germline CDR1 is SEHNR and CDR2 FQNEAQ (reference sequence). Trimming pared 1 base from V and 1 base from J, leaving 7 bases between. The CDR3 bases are TGTGCCAGCAGCTTAGATACAGATAACTATGGCTACACCTTC. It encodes CASSLDTDNYGYTF. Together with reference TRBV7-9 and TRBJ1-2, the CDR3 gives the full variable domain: DTGVSQNPRHKITKRGQNVTFRCDPISEHNRLYWYRQTLGQGPEFLTYFQNEAQLEKSRLLSDRFSAERPKGSFSTLEIQRTEQGDSAMYLCASSLDTDNYGYTFGSGTRLTVV.

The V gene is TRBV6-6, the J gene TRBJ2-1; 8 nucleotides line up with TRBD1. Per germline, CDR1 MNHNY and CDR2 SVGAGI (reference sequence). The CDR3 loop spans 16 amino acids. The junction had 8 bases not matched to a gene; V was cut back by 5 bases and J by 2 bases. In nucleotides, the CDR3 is TGTGCCAGCAGTAACAGGGGACAGGACACCTACAATGAGCAGTTCTTC. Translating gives CASSNRGQDTYNEQFF.

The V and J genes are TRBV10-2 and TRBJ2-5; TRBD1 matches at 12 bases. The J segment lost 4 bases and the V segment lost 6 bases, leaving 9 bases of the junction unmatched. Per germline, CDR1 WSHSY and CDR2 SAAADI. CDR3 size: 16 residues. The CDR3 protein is CASRPSGQGARETQYF. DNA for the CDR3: TGCGCCAGCAGGCCCTCGGGACAGGGGGCGCGAGAGACCCAGTACTTC.

The CDR3 sequence: CASSEAGAKNIQYF. As DNA, the CDR3 is TGTGCCAGCAGTGAGGCCGGGGCCAAAAACATTCAGTACTTC. The chain recombines TRBV9 with TRBJ2-4; D gene uncertain. V lost 5 bases to trimming and J lost 1 base, with 10 bases between them. Germline assignment: CDR1 SGDLS and CDR2 YYNGEE. The CDR3 is 14 residues long.

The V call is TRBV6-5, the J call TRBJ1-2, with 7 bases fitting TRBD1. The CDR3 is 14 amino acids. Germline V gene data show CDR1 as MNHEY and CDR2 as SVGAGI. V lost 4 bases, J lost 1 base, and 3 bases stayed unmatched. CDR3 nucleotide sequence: TGTGCCAGCAGTTCGGCAGGGGGTAACTATGGCTACACCTTC. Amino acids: CASSSAGGNYGYTF.

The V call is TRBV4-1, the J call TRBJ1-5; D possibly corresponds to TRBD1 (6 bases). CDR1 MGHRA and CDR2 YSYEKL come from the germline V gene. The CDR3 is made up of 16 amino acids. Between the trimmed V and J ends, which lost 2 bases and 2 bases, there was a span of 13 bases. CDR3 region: CASSQSGVLGNQPQHF. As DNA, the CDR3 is TGCGCCAGCAGCCAATCAGGGGTCCTGGGCAATCAGCCCCAGCATTTT.

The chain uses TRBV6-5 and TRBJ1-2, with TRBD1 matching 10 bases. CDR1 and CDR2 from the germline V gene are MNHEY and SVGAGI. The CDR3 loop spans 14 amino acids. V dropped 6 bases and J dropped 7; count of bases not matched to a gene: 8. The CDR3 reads CASSDDRGQGGYTF. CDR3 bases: TGTGCCAGCAGCGACGACAGGGGGCAGGGTGGCTACACCTTC.

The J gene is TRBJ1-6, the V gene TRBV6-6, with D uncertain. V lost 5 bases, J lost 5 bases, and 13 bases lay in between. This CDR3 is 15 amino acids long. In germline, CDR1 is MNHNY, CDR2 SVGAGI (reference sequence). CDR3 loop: CASSPEGPHNSPLHF. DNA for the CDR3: TGTGCCAGCAGTCCCGAGGGCCCCCATAATTCACCCCTCCACTTT.

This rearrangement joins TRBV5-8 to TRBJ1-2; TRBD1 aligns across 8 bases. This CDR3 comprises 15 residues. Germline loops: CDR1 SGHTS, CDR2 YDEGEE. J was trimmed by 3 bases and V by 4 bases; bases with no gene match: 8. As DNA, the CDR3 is TGTGCCAGCAGCCCCCGGACAGGGTTGCACTATGGCTACACCTTC. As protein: CASSPRTGLHYGYTF.

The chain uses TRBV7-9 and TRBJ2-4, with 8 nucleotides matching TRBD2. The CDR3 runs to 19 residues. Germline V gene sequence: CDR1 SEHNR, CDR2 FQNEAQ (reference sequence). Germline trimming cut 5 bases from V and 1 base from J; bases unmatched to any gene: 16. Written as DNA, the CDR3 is TGTGCCAGCAGCCCAAATTTTATGGCTAGCGGGTGGGCCAAAAACATTCAGTACTTC. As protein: CASSPNFMASGWAKNIQYF.